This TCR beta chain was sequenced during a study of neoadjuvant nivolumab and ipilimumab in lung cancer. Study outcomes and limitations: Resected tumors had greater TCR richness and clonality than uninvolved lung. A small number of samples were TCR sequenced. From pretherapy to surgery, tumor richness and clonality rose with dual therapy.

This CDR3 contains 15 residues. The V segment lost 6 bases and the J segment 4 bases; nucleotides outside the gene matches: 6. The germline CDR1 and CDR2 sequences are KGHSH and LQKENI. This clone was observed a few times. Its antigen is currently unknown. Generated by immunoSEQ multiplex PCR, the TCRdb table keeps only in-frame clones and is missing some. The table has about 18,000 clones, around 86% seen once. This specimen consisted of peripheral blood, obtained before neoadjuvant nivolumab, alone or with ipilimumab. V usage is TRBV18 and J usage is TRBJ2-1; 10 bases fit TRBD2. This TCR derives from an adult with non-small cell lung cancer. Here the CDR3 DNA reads TGTGCCAGCTCCTTCGGACTAGCGGATTACAATGAGCAGTTCTTC. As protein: CASSFGLADYNEQFF.